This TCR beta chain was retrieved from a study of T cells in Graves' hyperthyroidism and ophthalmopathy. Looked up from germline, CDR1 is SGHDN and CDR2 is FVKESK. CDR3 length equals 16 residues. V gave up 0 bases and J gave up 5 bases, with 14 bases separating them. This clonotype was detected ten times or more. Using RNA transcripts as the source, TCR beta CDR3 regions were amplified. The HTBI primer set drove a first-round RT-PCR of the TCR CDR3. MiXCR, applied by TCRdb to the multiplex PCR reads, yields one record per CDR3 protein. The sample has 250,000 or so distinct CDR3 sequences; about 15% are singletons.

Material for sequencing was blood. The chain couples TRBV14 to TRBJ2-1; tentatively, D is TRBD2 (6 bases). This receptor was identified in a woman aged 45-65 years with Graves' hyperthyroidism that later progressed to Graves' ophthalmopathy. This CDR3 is CASSQDWGDRDNEQFF. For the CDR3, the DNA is TGTGCCAGCAGCCAAGATTGGGGGGATCGGGACAATGAGCAGTTCTTC. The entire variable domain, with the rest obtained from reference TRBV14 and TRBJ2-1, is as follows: EAGVTQFPSHSVIEKGQTVTLRCDPISGHDNLYWYRRVMGKEIKFLLHFVKESKQDESGMPNNRFLAERTGGTYSTLKVQPAELEDSGVYFCASSQDWGDRDNEQFFGPGTRLTVL.